These T cell receptor beta chains were read from a single sample in a study of blood T cell repertoires in COVID-19. Profiled with immunoSEQ multiplex PCR; TCRdb holds only in-frame clones, not every one. The data contain some 43,000 clones, about 87% of them singletons. The sample was peripheral blood. The receptors come from a human donor in a cohort sampled during active COVID-19. Both conserved end residues are part of each CDR3. D genes are given only for firm matches. Not all rows give a size; the values are once, few, many and, for expanded clones, a class.

>TRBJ2-5|.|TRBV7-6|.
CASSVSYSRIGETQYF
TGTGCCAGCAGCGTCTCCTACTCAAGAATCGGAGAGACCCAGTACTTC
>TRBJ2-7|once|TRBV28|.
CAAVTLGPPYEQYF
TGTGCCGCCGTGACCCTTGGGCCTCCCTACGAGCAGTACTTC
>TRBJ2-7|.|TRBV18|.
CASSPGQRTYEQYF
TGTGCCAGCTCACCGGGACAAAGAACCTACGAGCAGTACTTC
>TRBJ2-5|.|TRBV6-4|TRBD2
CASSPGLAGGQETQYF
TGTGCCAGCAGTCCGGGCCTAGCGGGGGGACAAGAGACCCAGTACTTC
>TRBJ2-5|.|TRBV19|TRBD2
CASTKGGTSGSLVMETQYF
TGTGCCAGTACCAAAGGGGGGACTAGCGGGAGTTTGGTAATGGAGACCCAGTACTTC
>TRBJ1-6|.|TRBV6-6|.
CASSYPEINSPLHF
TGTGCCAGCAGTTACCCAGAAATTAATTCACCCCTCCACTTT
>TRBJ2-7|.|TRBV9|TRBD1
CASNRDRGRGEQYF
TGTGCCAGCAACCGGGACAGGGGACGCGGCGAGCAGTACTTC
>TRBJ2-3|.|TRBV27|TRBD2
CASSLASGIADTQYF
TGTGCCAGCAGTTTAGCTAGCGGGATTGCAGATACGCAGTATTTT
>TRBJ2-2|once|TRBV5-8|.
CASSSDSPRTGELFF
TGTGCCAGCAGCTCGGACTCTCCTCGCACCGGGGAGCTGTTTTTT
>TRBJ2-2|.|TRBV2|.
CASSPGGLNTGELFF
TGTGCCAGCAGTCCAGGGGGGTTAAACACCGGGGAGCTGTTTTTT
>TRBJ2-5|.|TRBV28|.
CASSRLGGTVQETQYF
TGTGCCAGCAGTCGATTGGGCGGGACAGTCCAAGAGACCCAGTACTTC
>TRBJ1-1|few|TRBV7-9|TRBD1
CASSQMTGGPEAFF
TGTGCCAGCAGCCAGATGACAGGGGGCCCTGAAGCTTTCTTT
>TRBJ2-7|.|TRBV11-2|TRBD1
CASSLAGTESSYEQYF
TGTGCCAGCAGCTTGGCCGGGACAGAGAGCTCCTACGAGCAGTACTTC
>TRBJ2-1|.|TRBV27|TRBD2
CASSLMREVNEQFF
TGTGCCAGCAGTTTAATGCGGGAGGTGAATGAGCAGTTCTTC
>TRBJ1-1|few|TRBV2|.
CASRYRALNTEAFF
TGTGCCAGCAGGTACAGGGCGCTGAACACTGAAGCTTTCTTT
>TRBJ2-7|.|TRBV7-2|TRBD2
CASSRTSGAYEQYF
TGTGCCAGCAGCCGGACTAGCGGGGCTTACGAGCAGTACTTC
>TRBJ1-5|.|TRBV14|.
CASSQARGRLRNQPQHF
TGTGCCAGCAGCCAAGCCAGGGGAAGGTTACGCAATCAGCCCCAGCATTTT
>TRBJ1-3|.|TRBV19|.
CASSRMTGNTIYF
TGTGCCAGTAGCAGGATGACTGGAAACACCATATATTTT
>TRBJ2-5|.|TRBV7-8|.
CASSPGHTGETQYF
TGTGCCAGCAGCCCCGGACACACCGGGGAGACCCAGTACTTC
>TRBJ2-2|.|TRBV10-3|TRBD2
CAISDRELSGRIAGELFF
TGTGCCATCAGTGACCGTGAGCTCAGCGGGAGGATAGCCGGGGAGCTGTTTTTT
>TRBJ2-7|once|TRBV30|TRBD2
CAWSQHSGLAGAGEQYF
TGTGCCTGGAGCCAACATTCCGGGCTAGCGGGAGCGGGGGAGCAGTACTTC
>TRBJ2-7|few|TRBV7-8|TRBD1
CASSLGVGGRYEQYF
TGTGCCAGCAGCTTAGGGGTAGGGGGCAGGTACGAGCAGTACTTC
>TRBJ2-3|.|TRBV24-1|TRBD2
CATSELTSGSADTQYF
TGTGCCACCAGTGAACTAACTAGCGGGAGCGCAGATACGCAGTATTTT
>TRBJ2-3|once|TRBV27|.
CASSLGIGTDTQYF
TGTGCCAGCAGTCTCGGGATAGGCACAGATACGCAGTATTTT
>TRBJ1-2|.|TRBV5-5|TRBD1
CASSLGGQANYGYTF
TGTGCCAGCAGCTTGGGGGGACAGGCTAACTATGGCTACACCTTC
>TRBJ1-6|.|TRBV6-5|.
CASRRTVDGTPLHF
TGTGCCAGCCGCCGGACGGTAGACGGGACACCCCTCCACTTT
>TRBJ2-3|once|TRBV6-6|.
CASRGSTDTQYF
TGTGCCAGCCGGGGGAGCACAGATACGCAGTATTTT
>TRBJ1-5|.|TRBV19|.
CASTWGQGETQPQHF
TGTGCCAGCACCTGGGGGCAGGGTGAGACTCAGCCCCAGCATTTT
>TRBJ2-7|.|TRBV29-1|.
CSVELPQSYEQYF
TGCAGCGTTGAACTTCCCCAGTCCTACGAGCAGTACTTC
>TRBJ2-7|.|TRBV10-3|TRBD2
CAIGKSGSSYEQYF
TGTGCCATCGGGAAGAGCGGGAGCTCCTACGAGCAGTACTTC
>TRBJ1-5|.|TRBV5-1|TRBD1
CASSLGGQGGNQPQHF
TGCGCCAGCAGCTTGGGGGGACAGGGGGGCAATCAGCCCCAGCATTTT
>TRBJ1-2|few|TRBV30|TRBD1
CAWSAGTGVTGYTF
TGTGCCTGGAGTGCCGGGACAGGGGTTACGGGCTACACCTTC
>TRBJ2-2|.|TRBV5-8|.
CASSLRGGNTGELFF
TGTGCCAGCAGCTTAAGGGGTGGGAACACCGGGGAGCTGTTTTTT
>TRBJ1-3|.|TRBV5-6|TRBD1
CASSLDRGPSGNTIYF
TGTGCCAGCAGCCTCGACAGGGGGCCCTCTGGAAACACCATATATTTT
>TRBJ2-1|.|TRBV24-1|TRBD1
CATSDSQGDREQFF
TGTGCCACCAGTGATTCGCAGGGGGATCGAGAGCAGTTCTTC
>TRBJ2-7|.|TRBV19|.
CASSAPGAAYEQYF
TGTGCCAGTAGTGCCCCTGGGGCTGCCTACGAGCAGTACTTC
>TRBJ1-1|.|TRBV7-2|.
CASTLGREAFF
TGTGCCAGCACCCTTGGCAGGGAAGCTTTCTTT
>TRBJ2-5|.|TRBV18|TRBD2
CASSPLAGGPRETQYF
TGTGCCAGCTCACCACTTGCGGGAGGGCCCCGGGAGACCCAGTACTTC
>TRBJ2-2|once|TRBV6-2/TRBV6-3|.
CASSYLGGGELFF
TGTGCCAGCAGTTACCTGGGAGGTGGGGAGCTGTTTTTT
>TRBJ2-7|.|TRBV3-1/TRBV3-2|TRBD1
CASSHRQGASEQYF
TGTGCCAGCAGCCATAGACAGGGGGCTAGCGAGCAGTACTTC
>TRBJ2-3|.|TRBV7-3|.
CASSLAGGVHTDTQYF
TGTGCCAGCAGCTTAGCAGGTGGCGTACACACAGATACGCAGTATTTT
>TRBJ1-4|.|TRBV6-5|TRBD1
CASSYGTGVEKLFF
TGTGCCAGCAGTTACGGGACAGGGGTAGAAAAACTGTTTTTT
>TRBJ2-5|.|TRBV19|TRBD2
CASNQPSGRRAETQYF
TGTGCCAGTAACCAGCCTAGCGGGAGGCGGGCTGAGACCCAGTACTTC
>TRBJ1-1|.|TRBV5-1|.
CASSLAQGLNTEAFF
TGCGCCAGCAGCTTGGCCCAGGGCTTGAACACTGAAGCTTTCTTT
>TRBJ2-7|.|TRBV6-5|.
CATLQYEQYF
TGTGCCACCCTACAGTACGAGCAGTACTTC
>TRBJ2-7|.|TRBV11-2|TRBD2
CASSLLAGSRLEQYF
TGTGCCAGCAGCTTACTAGCGGGAAGTCGTCTCGAGCAGTACTTC
>TRBJ2-3|.|TRBV30|.
CAWSVSAGDTQYF
TGTGCCTGGAGTGTATCTGCGGGAGATACGCAGTATTTT
>TRBJ1-2|once|TRBV5-1|TRBD1
CASSLAPWDRVWYGYTF
TGCGCCAGCAGCTTGGCCCCGTGGGACAGGGTTTGGTATGGCTACACCTTC
>TRBJ1-2|.|TRBV28|TRBD1
CASRPGQGADGYTF
TGTGCCAGCAGACCGGGACAGGGGGCAGACGGCTACACCTTC
>TRBJ1-1|.|TRBV27|.
CASSSLWSLAEAFF
TGTGCCAGCAGTTCCCTATGGAGCTTGGCTGAAGCTTTCTTT
>TRBJ2-3|.|TRBV5-1|TRBD2
CASSLVVRSGRPPSTSTDTQYF
TGCGCCAGCAGCTTGGTCGTTCGTAGCGGGAGGCCGCCCTCTACCAGCACAGATACGCAGTATTTT
>TRBJ2-3|once|TRBV9|TRBD2
CASNPRASGSTDTQYF
TGTGCCAGCAACCCGAGGGCTAGCGGGAGTACAGATACGCAGTATTTT
>TRBJ2-7|few|TRBV27|TRBD1
CASSLSGQGGHEQYF
TGTGCCAGCAGTTTATCGGGACAGGGTGGTCACGAGCAGTACTTC
>TRBJ1-3|.|TRBV30|.
CAWTDRNTIYF
TGTGCCTGGACTGACAGAAACACCATATATTTT
>TRBJ2-2|.|TRBV24-1|.
CATSDLTERSGELFF
TGTGCCACCAGTGATTTGACTGAGAGGTCCGGGGAGCTGTTTTTT
>TRBJ2-1|.|TRBV11-1|.
CASNNRVNSEQFF
TGTGCCAGCAACAACAGGGTGAACAGTGAGCAGTTCTTC
>TRBJ2-7|.|TRBV7-8|.
CASSLRELYEQYF
TGTGCCAGCAGCCTCCGGGAGCTCTACGAGCAGTACTTC
>TRBJ2-1|.|TRBV7-9|TRBD2
CASSPRTSGYNEQFF
TGTGCCAGCAGCCCGCGGACTAGCGGATACAATGAGCAGTTCTTC
>TRBJ2-1|.|TRBV20-1|.
CSVSRSVTYNEQFF
TGCAGTGTTAGTAGGAGTGTCACCTACAATGAGCAGTTCTTC
>TRBJ1-1|.|TRBV9|.
CASGSGYTEAFF
TGTGCCAGCGGCTCAGGGTACACTGAAGCTTTCTTT